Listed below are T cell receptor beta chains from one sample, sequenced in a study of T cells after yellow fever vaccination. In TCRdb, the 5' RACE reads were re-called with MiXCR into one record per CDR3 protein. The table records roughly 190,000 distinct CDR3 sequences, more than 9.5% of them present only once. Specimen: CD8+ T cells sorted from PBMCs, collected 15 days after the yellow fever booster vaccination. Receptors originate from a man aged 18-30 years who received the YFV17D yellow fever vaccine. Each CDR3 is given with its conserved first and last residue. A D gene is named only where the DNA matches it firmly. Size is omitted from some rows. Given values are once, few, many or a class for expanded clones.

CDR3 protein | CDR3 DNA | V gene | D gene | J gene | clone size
CASKESRDMNTEAFF | TGTGCCAGCAAGGAAAGCCGGGACATGAACACTGAAGCTTTCTTT | TRBV6-2/TRBV6-3 | NA | TRBJ1-1 | NA
CASSEGQGPMNTEAFF | TGTGCCAGCAGTGAAGGACAGGGGCCGATGAACACTGAAGCTTTCTTT | TRBV2 | TRBD1 | TRBJ1-1 | NA
CASSGRDRVYTGELFF | TGTGCCAGCAGCGGCCGGGACAGGGTTTACACCGGGGAGCTGTTTTTT | TRBV7-9 | TRBD1 | TRBJ2-2 | many
CASSIRTEGSYGYTF | TGTGCCAGCAGCATTCGGACAGAGGGTAGCTATGGCTACACCTTC | TRBV7-9 | NA | TRBJ1-2 | NA
CASSSFRASYNEQFF | TGTGCCAGCAGTTCTTTCAGGGCCTCCTACAATGAGCAGTTCTTC | TRBV6-2/TRBV6-3 | NA | TRBJ2-1 | once
CASRHRGNSNQPQHF | TGCGCCAGCAGGCACAGGGGGAATAGCAATCAGCCCCAGCATTTT | TRBV10-1 | TRBD1 | TRBJ1-5 | few
CASSPDDRAKQPQHF | TGCGCCAGCAGCCCCGATGACAGGGCGAAGCAACCCCAGCATTTT | TRBV4-1 | TRBD1 | TRBJ1-5 | many
CASSWAAAYEQYF | TGTGCCAGCAGCTGGGCAGCTGCCTACGAGCAGTACTTC | TRBV7-6 | NA | TRBJ2-7 | few
CASSEGRLTDTQYF | TGCGCCAGCAGTGAAGGCAGACTCACAGATACGCAGTATTTT | TRBV10-1 | NA | TRBJ2-3 | NA
CASSYYRDRPVYEQFF | TGTGCCAGCAGTTACTACCGGGACAGGCCAGTCTATGAGCAGTTCTTC | TRBV6-6 | TRBD1 | TRBJ2-1 | few
CASSPPLSGPSYEQYF | TGTGCCAGCTCACCACCCCTATCCGGCCCTTCCTACGAGCAGTACTTC | TRBV18 | NA | TRBJ2-7 | few
CASRPSKGVGNTEAFF | TGTGCCAGCAGACCTAGCAAGGGGGTGGGTAACACTGAAGCTTTCTTT | TRBV11-2 | NA | TRBJ1-1 | NA
CASGGQGTDTQYF | TGTGCCAGTGGCGGGCAGGGGACAGATACGCAGTATTTT | TRBV5-6 | NA | TRBJ2-3 | NA
CSVEGGQSYGYTF | TGCAGCGTTGAGGGGGGCCAGTCCTATGGCTACACCTTC | TRBV29-1 | NA | TRBJ1-2 | few
CASSSIQGHQPQHF | TGTGCCAGCAGTTCGATACAGGGTCATCAGCCCCAGCATTTT | TRBV6-2/TRBV6-3 | NA | TRBJ1-5 | few
CASSQDVDSVGTIYF | TGTGCCAGCAGCCAGGACGTGGACTCCGTGGGCACCATATATTTT | TRBV14 | NA | TRBJ1-3 | NA
CASSRGRSYNSPLHF | TGTGCCAGCAGCCGGGGACGCTCCTATAATTCACCCCTCCACTTT | TRBV5-6 | NA | TRBJ1-6 | NA
CSVHPRTGVYNEQFF | TGCAGCGTTCATCCCCGGACAGGGGTTTACAATGAGCAGTTCTTC | TRBV29-1 | TRBD1 | TRBJ2-1 | many
CASSGGVSRPGELFF | TGTGCCAGCAGCGGAGGGGTGTCGAGGCCCGGGGAGCTGTTTTTT | TRBV9 | NA | TRBJ2-2 | NA
CASSIGGGRVGNQPQHF | TGTGCCAGTAGTATAGGCGGGGGACGGGTCGGCAATCAGCCCCAGCATTTT | TRBV19 | NA | TRBJ1-5 | NA
CASSFGGISNQPQHF | TGTGCCAGCAGTTTCGGGGGGATTAGCAATCAGCCCCAGCATTTT | TRBV12-3/TRBV12-4 | NA | TRBJ1-5 | few
CASTQPSGVRVAKNIQYF | TGTGCCAGCACCCAACCCAGTGGGGTTAGGGTAGCCAAAAACATTCAGTACTTC | TRBV6-9 | NA | TRBJ2-4 | NA
CASSYAHNEQFF | TGTGCCAGCAGTTACGCCCACAATGAGCAGTTCTTC | TRBV6-2/TRBV6-3 | NA | TRBJ2-1 | many
CASSLGGVLTSYNEQFF | TGCGCCAGCAGCTTGGGTGGGGTATTAACATCCTACAATGAGCAGTTCTTC | TRBV5-1 | NA | TRBJ2-1 | few
CASSLPRGGETEAFF | TGTGCCAGCAGCTTACCCCGCGGGGGGGAAACTGAAGCTTTCTTT | TRBV7-9 | NA | TRBJ1-1 | many
CASSYGQAAQPQHF | TGTGCCAGCAGTTACGGACAGGCTGCGCAGCCCCAGCATTTT | TRBV6-5 | TRBD1 | TRBJ1-5 | NA
CSAGDNGEAFF | TGCAGCGCTGGAGATAACGGTGAAGCTTTCTTT | TRBV29-1 | NA | TRBJ1-1 | NA
CASSGTEAYEQYF | TGTGCCAGCAGTGGGACAGAGGCCTACGAGCAGTACTTC | TRBV27 | TRBD1 | TRBJ2-7 | NA
CASSPQFGGLLSYNEQFF | TGTGCCAGCTCACCACAGTTCGGGGGACTACTCTCCTACAATGAGCAGTTCTTC | TRBV18 | TRBD2 | TRBJ2-1 | NA
CASSWTSGALDTQYF | TGTGCCAGCAGCTGGACTAGCGGGGCCCTAGATACGCAGTATTTT | TRBV7-6 | TRBD2 | TRBJ2-3 | many
CASSFRGTVEAFF | TGTGCCAGCAGTTTCCGGGGGACAGTTGAAGCTTTCTTT | TRBV27 | TRBD1 | TRBJ1-1 | few
CASTGRGDNTDTQYF | TGTGCCAGCACTGGGCGGGGGGACAACACAGATACGCAGTATTTT | TRBV7-2 | TRBD2 | TRBJ2-3 | few
CASSQGGTGAFSGNTIYF | TGCGCCAGCAGCCAAGGGGGGACAGGGGCCTTCTCTGGAAACACCATATATTTT | TRBV4-1 | TRBD1 | TRBJ1-3 | few
CASSQDPGVDQPQHF | TGTGCCAGCAGCCAAGATCCCGGGGTTGATCAGCCCCAGCATTTT | TRBV4-2 | NA | TRBJ1-5 | few
CSASGTWEETQYF | TGCAGTGCTAGTGGGACCTGGGAAGAGACCCAGTACTTC | TRBV20-1 | NA | TRBJ2-5 | few
CASSVIAGGAETQYF | TGTGCCAGCAGTGTAATAGCGGGGGGCGCGGAGACCCAGTACTTC | TRBV27 | TRBD2 | TRBJ2-5 | few
CASSLSAGGKNEQFF | TGTGCCAGCAGCTTGTCAGCGGGGGGAAAGAATGAGCAGTTCTTC | TRBV5-4 | TRBD2 | TRBJ2-1 | few
CASSYSNPVNQPQHF | TGTGCCAGCAGTTACTCGAACCCAGTTAATCAGCCCCAGCATTTT | TRBV6-6 | NA | TRBJ1-5 | few
CSARSQGLYTGELFF | TGCAGTGCTAGATCGCAGGGCCTGTACACCGGGGAGCTGTTTTTT | TRBV20-1 | NA | TRBJ2-2 | NA
CASSPTGQRTQYF | TGTGCCAGCAGCCCGACGGGACAACGAACCCAGTACTTC | TRBV7-6 | NA | TRBJ2-5 | few
CASSVGQTEQFF | TGTGCCAGCAGCGTAGGACAGACTGAGCAGTTCTTC | TRBV9 | NA | TRBJ2-1 | few
CASRTGTAEQFF | TGTGCCAGTAGGACCGGGACAGCCGAGCAGTTCTTC | TRBV19 | TRBD1 | TRBJ2-1 | NA
CASSPGLVLRGYNEQFF | TGTGCCAGCAGCCCGGGCCTTGTACTAAGGGGATACAATGAGCAGTTCTTC | TRBV6-5 | NA | TRBJ2-1 | NA
CSARGWQGYEAFF | TGCAGTGCTAGAGGGTGGCAGGGGTATGAAGCTTTCTTT | TRBV20-1 | NA | TRBJ1-1 | NA
CASSVLETGELFF | TGTGCCAGCAGCGTACTTGAGACCGGGGAGCTGTTTTTT | TRBV9 | NA | TRBJ2-2 | few
CSVEESWGPRGNTIYF | TGCAGCGTTGAAGAGTCGTGGGGGCCGCGCGGGAACACCATATATTTT | TRBV29-1 | NA | TRBJ1-3 | few